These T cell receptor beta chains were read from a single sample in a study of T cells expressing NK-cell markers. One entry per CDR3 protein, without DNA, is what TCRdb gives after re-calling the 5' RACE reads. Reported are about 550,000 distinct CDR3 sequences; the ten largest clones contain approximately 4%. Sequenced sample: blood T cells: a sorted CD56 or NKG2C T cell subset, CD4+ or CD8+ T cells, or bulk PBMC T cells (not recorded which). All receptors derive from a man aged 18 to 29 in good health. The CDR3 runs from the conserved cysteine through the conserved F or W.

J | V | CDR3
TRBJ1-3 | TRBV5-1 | CASRIGNTIYF
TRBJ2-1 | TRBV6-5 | CASSYSRDRSYNEQFF
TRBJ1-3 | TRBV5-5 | CASSPDPGNTIYF
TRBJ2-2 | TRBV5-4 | CASSERRAAVDTGELFF
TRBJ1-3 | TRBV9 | CASSHPGNTIYF
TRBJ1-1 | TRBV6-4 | CASIGQGEEDTEAFF
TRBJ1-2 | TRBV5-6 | CASSFAVGGYTF
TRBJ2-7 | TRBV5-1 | CASSLSPGATYEQYF
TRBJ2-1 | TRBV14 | CASRDRGEQFF
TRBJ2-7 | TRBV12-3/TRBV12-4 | CASSYRTISYEQYF
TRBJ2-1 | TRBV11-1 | CASSRGAALIYNEQFF
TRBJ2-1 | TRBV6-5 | CASSSGRASSYNEQFF
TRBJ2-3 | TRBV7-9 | CASSRPSGRFTDTQYF
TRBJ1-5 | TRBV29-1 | CSVEDRGTQHF
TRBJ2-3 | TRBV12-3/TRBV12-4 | CASSLGVPTDTQYF
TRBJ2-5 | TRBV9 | CASSPLPTGKETQYF
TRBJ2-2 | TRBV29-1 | CSVWTFTNTGELFF
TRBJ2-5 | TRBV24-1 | CATSDLLGGGETQYF
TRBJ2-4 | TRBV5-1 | CASSSGGSDIQYF
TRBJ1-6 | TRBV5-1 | CASSPNGQVNSPLHF
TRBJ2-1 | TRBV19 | CASSAGLALEQFF
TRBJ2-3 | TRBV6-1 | CASSLTGSRTDTQYF
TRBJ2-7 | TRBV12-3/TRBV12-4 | CASSPSAGASEQYF
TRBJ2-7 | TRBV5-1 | CASSIGGDLQYF
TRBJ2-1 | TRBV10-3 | CATLAGYEQFF
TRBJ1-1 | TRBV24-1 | CATSPRGITEGAFF
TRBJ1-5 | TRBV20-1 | CSAGQATDQPQHF
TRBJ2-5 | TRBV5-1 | CASSWGTGFQETQYF
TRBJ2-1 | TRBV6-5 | CASTNRGRAVNEQFF
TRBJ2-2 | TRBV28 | CASTVVSGELFF
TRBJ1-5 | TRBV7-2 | CASSKNGWLGSNQPQHF